The next 10 T cell receptor beta chains were all read from a single sample in a study of PD-L1 blockade in urothelial cancer. Time point reported: peripheral blood 6 weeks after treatment start. This table comes from immunoSEQ multiplex PCR, and its TCRdb copy is limited to in-frame clones, with some not included. The profile shows approximately 83,000 clones, around four fifths of them singletons. The source was PBMCs, collected around atezolizumab (anti-PD-L1) treatment. The receptors shown here come from a man aged 65 to 85 with urothelial cancer.

The chain employs TRBV18 and TRBJ1-2; 7 bases map to TRBD1. CDR1 is KGHSH, CDR2 LQKENI, per germline. With V trimmed by 2 bases and J by 8 bases, 8 bases remained unmatched. The CDR3 loop spans 14 amino acids. Here the CDR3 DNA reads TGTGCCAGCTCACCAGTGGCAGGGACAGACGGCTACACCTTC. Amino acid sequence: CASSPVAGTDGYTF.

The chain has TRBV7-8 and TRBJ1-2; TRBD1 is a possible D gene (5 bases). Looked up from germline, CDR1 is SGHVS and CDR2 is FQNEAQ. This CDR3 has 14 amino acids. V was cut by 1 base and J by 6 bases, with 12 bases left in between. CDR3 DNA sequence: TGTGCCAGCAGCTTAGTTCGGCCAGGGAATGGCTACACCTTC. Protein sequence: CASSLVRPGNGYTF.

This sequence joins TRBV27 and TRBJ2-1; 7 bases line up with TRBD2. The CDR3 contains 16 residues. With 7 bases clipped from V and 7 bases from J, the junction kept 16 bases outside the gene matches. Germline V CDR1 and CDR2: MNHEY, SMNVEV (reference sequence). The DNA of the CDR3 is TGTGCCAGCAAGCCCTTACGAGCGGGAAATGGGAATGAGCAGTTCTTC. This sequence encodes CASKPLRAGNGNEQFF.

This rearrangement joins TRBV18 to TRBJ2-5; no clear D gene. CDR3 length: 15 residues. The germline V gene has CDR1 KGHSH and CDR2 LQKENI. The V gene lost 2 bases and the J gene lost 0 bases, with 10 bases spanning the gap. The CDR3 DNA sequence: TGTGCCAGCTCACCAAACAGTGGGTACCAAGAGACCCAGTACTTC. It encodes CASSPNSGYQETQYF. The variable domain in full, with the rest retrieved from reference TRBV18 and TRBJ2-5, is NAGVMQNPRHLVRRRGQEARLRCSPMKGHSHVYWYRQLPEEGLKFMVYLQKENIIDESGMPKERFSAEFPKEGPSILRIQQVVRGDSAAYFCASSPNSGYQETQYFGPGTRLLVL.

The rearrangement uses TRBV7-3 and TRBJ1-2, with TRBD1 as a possible D gene (5 bases). Germline CDR1 reads SGHTA; CDR2 reads FQGTGA. The CDR3 loop spans 14 amino acids. The V gene lost 1 base and the J gene lost 6 bases, with 12 bases spanning the gap. The CDR3 sequence: CASSLNAGNDGYTF. The CDR3, as DNA: TGTGCCAGCAGCTTAAACGCAGGGAACGATGGCTACACCTTC.

The chain is built from TRBV11-1 and TRBJ2-2; D gene unclear. The CDR3 has 15 residues. Germline values: CDR1 SGHAT, CDR2 FQDESV (reference sequence). Trimming stripped 4 bases from V and 5 bases from J, with 14 bases between. The CDR3 region has the DNA TGTGCCAGCAGCTCCCCGCGGATTCCGACCGGGGAGCTGTTTTTT. This codes for CASSSPRIPTGELFF.

The chain carries TRBV10-3 and TRBJ1-2; D not resolved. Per the germline V gene, CDR1 is ENHRY and CDR2 is SYGVKD. Deletions cut 4 bases from V and 8 bases from J, with 20 bases between. The CDR3 is 15 amino acids. The CDR3 DNA reads as TGTGCCATCAGTGCTTCCCGGGGAAAGGCTCAGGGCTACACCTTC. Protein sequence: CAISASRGKAQGYTF.

The V call is TRBV5-1, the J call TRBJ2-2; weak D call: TRBD2 (5 bases). The V gene lost 3 bases and the J gene lost 3 bases, with 6 bases spanning the gap. The germline V gene has CDR1 SGHRS and CDR2 YFSETQ. This CDR3 has 13 residues. The CDR3: CASSYGDTGELFF. CDR3 in DNA: TGCGCCAGCAGCTACGGGGACACCGGGGAGCTGTTTTTT.

This chain connects TRBV6-5 to TRBJ2-7, with D possibly matching TRBD1 (5 bases). The germline V and J ends were trimmed by 4 bases and 0 bases, with 10 bases remaining between them. Germline V gene sequence: CDR1 MNHEY, CDR2 SVGAGI. The CDR3 runs to 14 residues. The CDR3: CASSWGRVSYEQYF. The CDR3 DNA reads TGTGCCAGCAGTTGGGGCAGAGTCTCCTACGAGCAGTACTTC.

J is TRBJ1-1 and V is TRBV27; 7 bases match TRBD1. The V gene end was trimmed by 7 bases and the J gene end by 10 bases; junction bases not matched to a gene: 12. The CDR3 has 13 residues. The germline CDR1 and CDR2 sequences are MNHEY and SMNVEV (reference sequence). CDR3 in DNA: TGTGCCAGCATCCTAGACAGGGTTCGGGGAGCTTTCTTT. Translation: CASILDRVRGAFF.